This entry lists 26 T cell receptor beta chains sequenced from one sample in a study of T cells in Graves' hyperthyroidism and ophthalmopathy. There were TCR beta CDR3 regions amplified from RNA transcripts. The study used the HTBI primer set for a first-round RT-PCR of the TCR CDR3. MiXCR, applied by TCRdb to the multiplex PCR reads, yields one record per CDR3 protein. Of 500,000 to 600,000 distinct CDR3 sequences listed, 15% to 20% were seen once; the top ten hold about 20%. The sequenced sample consisted of blood. These receptors came from a woman younger than 35 with Graves' hyperthyroidism.

This clonotype was observed many times. V is TRBV6-2 or TRBV6-3 and J is TRBJ2-7; TRBD2 agrees at 7 bases. After removal of 6 bases from V and 1 base from J, the junction contained 6 bases not matched to a gene. The CDR3 extends over 14 amino acids. CDR1 is MNHEY, CDR2 SVGEGT, per germline. The CDR3 bases are TGTGCCAGCAGCGGTTCTAGCGGTTCCTACGAGCAGTACTTC. Protein: CASSGSSGSYEQYF.

This clonotype has ten or more counts. The V and J genes are TRBV6-1 and TRBJ1-2; possibly TRBD1 for D (5 bases). This CDR3 has 16 residues. CDR1 and CDR2 (germline): MNHNS, SASEGT. V lost 5 bases and J lost 3, with 19 bases in between. CDR3 in amino acids: CASSTPRDGGHYGYTF. For the CDR3, the DNA is TGTGCCAGCAGTACCCCCCGGGACGGAGGTCACTATGGCTACACCTTC.

The sample holds many counts of this clonotype. The rearrangement links TRBV30 to TRBJ2-3, with 8 bases lining up with TRBD2. Germline CDR1 and CDR2: GTSNPN and SVGIG (reference sequence). The CDR3 is 17 amino acids. V lost 4 bases to trimming and J lost 2 bases; unmatched junction nucleotides: 14. The CDR3 sequence is CAWTPGGLAYPTDTQYF. CDR3 coding DNA: TGTGCCTGGACCCCGGGTGGACTAGCATATCCCACAGATACGCAGTATTTT. The full variable domain, rest sourced from reference TRBV30 and TRBJ2-3, is SQTIHQWPATLVQPVGSPLSLECTVEGTSNPNLYWYRQAAGRGLQLLFYSVGIGQISSEVPQNLSASRPQDRQFILSSKKLLLSDSGFYLCAWTPGGLAYPTDTQYFGPGTRLTVL.

A few counts support this clonotype. The rearrangement joins TRBV5-8 to TRBJ2-2; 7 positions agree with TRBD1. V lost 7 bases and J lost 6; bases outside the gene matches: 12. The CDR3 is 15 amino acids. Germline lookup yields CDR1 SGHTS and CDR2 YDEGEE. Written as DNA, the CDR3 is TGTGCCAGCTACAGGGGATCCTTTTTTGCCGGGGAGCTGTTTTTT. The encoded protein is CASYRGSFFAGELFF.

In this sample, this clonotype turned up many times. The chain joins TRBV7-3 to TRBJ1-1; a possible D gene is TRBD1 (6 bases). Germline V gene data show CDR1 as SGHTA and CDR2 as FQGTGA. This CDR3 spans 14 amino acids. The V gene lost 2 bases and the J gene lost 6 bases, with 13 bases spanning the gap. CDR3 sequence reads: CASSLGPQGPEAFF. CDR3 sequence (DNA): TGTGCCAGCAGCTTAGGACCACAGGGCCCTGAAGCTTTCTTT.

The sample holds a few counts of this clonotype. V gene TRBV9 combines with J gene TRBJ1-1; the D gene is possibly TRBD1 (6 bases). Germline V CDR1 and CDR2: SGDLS, YYNGEE. Trimming removed 0 bases from V and 7 bases from J, with 13 bases in between. The CDR3 is 14 residues long. This chain's CDR3 is CASSVGGHALEAFF. DNA for the CDR3: TGTGCCAGCAGCGTAGGGGGACACGCTCTTGAAGCTTTCTTT.

The V gene is TRBV20-1, the J gene TRBJ2-7; TRBD2 aligns across 8 bases. V shed 6 bases and J 6 bases; nucleotides not matched to a gene: 10. The CDR3 loop spans 13 amino acids. In germline, CDR1 is DFQATT, CDR2 SNEGSKA (reference sequence). CDR3 sequence reads: CSARAGVSGEQYF. CDR3 coding DNA: TGCAGTGCCCGAGCGGGAGTGTCCGGCGAGCAGTACTTC.

This clonotype has only a few counts. The CDR3 DNA follows: TGTGCCAGCAGATCACCCGGGACTACCTACAATGAGCAGTTCTTC. Its protein product is CASRSPGTTYNEQFF. This chain uses TRBV6-1 with TRBJ2-1; 7 nucleotides align to TRBD2. CDR1 is MNHNS and CDR2 is SASEGT in the germline V gene. The CDR3 has 15 residues. V lost 6 bases, J lost 2 bases, and 7 bases stayed unmatched.

The chain employs TRBV7-8 and TRBJ1-1; D not certain. Trimming cost V 1 base and J 1 base, with 7 bases left between them. CDR3 length: 14 amino acids. Germline V CDR1 and CDR2: SGHVS, FQNEAQ. The CDR3 reads CASSLEQPNTEAFF. CDR3 nucleotide sequence: TGTGCCAGCAGCTTAGAACAACCGAACACTGAAGCTTTCTTT.

This clonotype has at least ten counts. V and J are TRBV24-1 and TRBJ2-7, with D possibly matching TRBD2 (7 bases). V was clipped by 2 bases and J by 4 bases, with 20 bases between them. The CDR3 spans 17 residues. The germline V gene encodes CDR1 KGHDR and CDR2 SFDVKD. The CDR3 coding sequence is TGTGCCACCAGTGATTCTGTGCATAAGGGGGGGACTTACGAGCAGTACTTC. It encodes CATSDSVHKGGTYEQYF.

This clonotype was picked up a small number of times. V gene TRBV12-3 or TRBV12-4 combines with J gene TRBJ2-5; D might be TRBD1 (5 bases). There are 15 residues in the CDR3. V gave up 2 bases and J gave up 5 bases, with 15 bases separating them. The CDR3 sequence: CASSLSQWGRETQYF. The CDR3, as DNA: TGTGCCAGCAGTTTAAGTCAGTGGGGCCGGGAGACCCAGTACTTC.

This clonotype was counted a few times. The rearrangement joins TRBV6-1 to TRBJ2-1, with D possibly being TRBD2 (5 bases). CDR1 MNHNS and CDR2 SASEGT come from the germline V gene. The V and J ends lost 7 bases and 0 bases respectively, with 10 bases between them. The CDR3 runs to 14 residues. CDR3: CASTRGPSYNEQFF. The CDR3 DNA reads TGTGCCAGCACTCGAGGGCCCTCCTACAATGAGCAGTTCTTC.

This clonotype was seen more than once but under ten times. The rearrangement links TRBV5-1 to TRBJ1-1; 8 nucleotides align to TRBD1. The CDR3 contains 14 residues. CDR1 and CDR2 (germline): SGHRS, YFSETQ. Trimming at V came to 4 bases and at J to 5 bases, leaving 7 bases not matched to a gene. CDR3 loop: CASSPHGQGTEAFF. CDR3 coding DNA: TGCGCCAGCAGCCCTCACGGACAGGGTACTGAAGCTTTCTTT.

The chain carries TRBV20-1 and TRBJ2-3, with 9 positions matching TRBD2. Per germline, CDR1 DFQATT and CDR2 SNEGSKA (reference sequence). V trimming: 6 bases; J trimming: 7 bases; junction bases outside the gene matches: 5. The CDR3 has 12 residues. The CDR3 DNA reads as TGCAGTGCCAAGCGGGAGGCCTATACGCAGTATTTT. Its protein is CSAKREAYTQYF.

This clonotype has a handful of counts. The genes are TRBV6-2 or TRBV6-3 and TRBJ1-5; D is unclear. Germline V gene data show CDR1 as MNHEY and CDR2 as SVGEGT. The CDR3 has 12 residues. V lost 3 bases, J lost 4 bases, and 4 bases lay in between. CDR3: CASSYWNQPQHF. CDR3 nucleotides: TGTGCCAGCAGTTATTGGAATCAGCCCCAGCATTTT.

In this sample, this clonotype turned up once. The chain joins TRBV24-1 to TRBJ2-1, with TRBD2 matching over 7 bases. V gave up 3 bases and J gave up 9 bases; unmatched junction bases: 16. Germline lookup yields CDR1 KGHDR and CDR2 SFDVKD. This CDR3 contains 17 residues. CDR3 bases: TGTGCCACCAGTGATCCCTTCGGGGGAGGGGCCGTGCTTGAGCAGTTCTTC. It yields the protein CATSDPFGGGAVLEQFF.

The chain joins TRBV4-2 to TRBJ2-1, with 8 bases that match TRBD2. With 1 base clipped from V and 4 bases from J, the junction kept 9 bases outside the gene matches. Germline values: CDR1 LGHNA, CDR2 YNFKEQ. This CDR3 is 17 amino acids long. DNA for the CDR3: TGTGCCAGCAGCCAAGCTTCGTTGAGCGGGAGTTACAATGAGCAGTTCTTC. It translates to CASSQASLSGSYNEQFF.

This clonotype was detected ten times or more. The chain combines TRBV20-1 with TRBJ2-7; no reliable D call. Trimming took off 4 bases at V and 4 bases at J, with 11 bases between the two ends. This CDR3 has 12 residues. Germline V gene sequence: CDR1 DFQATT, CDR2 SNEGSKA (reference sequence). The CDR3 DNA reads TGCAGTGCTACAGAAGTCGGGTACGAGCAGTACTTC. This gives the protein CSATEVGYEQYF.

The J gene is TRBJ1-6, the V gene TRBV4-2; 7 bases fit TRBD1. CDR1 and CDR2 (germline): LGHNA, YNFKEQ. This CDR3 contains 15 residues. The V and J ends lost 4 bases and 7 bases, in that order; junction bases with no gene match: 7. The CDR3 loop reads CASSREDRDNSPLHF. In DNA form, the CDR3 reads TGTGCCAGCAGCCGAGAAGACAGGGACAATTCACCCCTCCACTTT.

This clonotype appeared a few times. The chain joins TRBV24-1 to TRBJ2-1; perhaps TRBD2 as D (6 bases). This CDR3 spans 13 amino acids. Germline assignment: CDR1 KGHDR and CDR2 SFDVKD. V lost 5 bases and J 10 bases, leaving 14 bases between the germline ends. The CDR3 DNA sequence: TGTGCCACCAGTGTGGAGGGGACCGGGGAGCAGTTCTTC. Translation gives CATSVEGTGEQFF.

The V call is TRBV9, the J call TRBJ2-7; D might be TRBD2 (6 bases). Trimming removed 3 bases from V and 6 bases from J, with 19 bases in between. This CDR3 contains 15 residues. The V gene's germline CDR1 is SGDLS and CDR2 YYNGEE. The CDR3 region is CASSADTGTVLEQYF. CDR3 bases: TGTGCCAGCAGCGCGGATACCGGGACTGTTCTCGAGCAGTACTTC.

This clonotype has only a few counts. This rearrangement joins TRBV20-1 to TRBJ2-5; possible D gene TRBD1, 6 bases. This CDR3 is 12 amino acids long. CDR1 and CDR2 (germline): DFQATT, SNEGSKA (reference sequence). V was cut by 1 base and J by 6 bases, with 9 bases left in between. The CDR3 DNA reads as TGCAGTGCTAGAGGAGGGGGACAGACCCAGTACTTC. Translation: CSARGGGQTQYF.

As to this clonotype: This may come from a read error, since a much larger clone is one base off. The chain links TRBV3-1 to TRBJ2-5, with TRBD2 matching over 7 bases. Germline V gene data show CDR1 as LGHDT and CDR2 as YNNKEL (reference sequence). V was clipped by 8 bases and J by 7 bases; unmatched bases: 10. The CDR3 contains 13 residues. CDR3 in DNA: TGTGCCAGCGGCCCACTAGCGAGGGGGACCCAGTACTTC. It yields the protein CASGPLARGTQYF.

Comments on this clonotype: The junction departs from germline at one end; a sequencing error may be responsible. V gene TRBV28 combines with J gene TRBJ2-5; 10 bases fit TRBD2. CDR1 MDHEN and CDR2 SYDVKM come from the germline V gene. The CDR3 covers 16 residues. The DNA of the CDR3 is TGTGCCAGCAGTTTCCAAGGACTAGCGGAGCAAGAGGCCCAGTACTTC. It codes for CASSFQGLAEQEAQYF.

J is TRBJ2-7 and V is TRBV19; D remains ambiguous. V lost 5 bases and J 6 bases, leaving 23 bases between the germline ends. The CDR3 spans 16 residues. Germline values: CDR1 LNHDA, CDR2 SQIVND (reference sequence). CDR3 bases: TGTGCCAGTAGTTTTGAAAAGTCGGCCTTTCACTCCGAGCAGTACTTC. This sequence encodes CASSFEKSAFHSEQYF.

The table lists this clonotype with many counts. The chain has TRBV20-1 and TRBJ2-3; TRBD1 or TRBD2 may be the D gene (6 bases each). Germline assignment: CDR1 DFQATT and CDR2 SNEGSKA (reference sequence). This CDR3 is built from 15 residues. V gave up 0 bases and J gave up 6 bases, with 16 bases separating them. CDR3 nucleotides: TGCAGTGCTAGAGATAACGGGGGCGAGGGGGATACGCAGTATTTT. This encodes CSARDNGGEGDTQYF.